The 28 T cell receptor beta chains given below trace back to one sample, sequenced in a study of regulatory T cells in long-lasting Graves disease. Time point: persistent/refractory GD, antithyroid drugs over 5 years with positive TRAb. There was RNA extracted from PBMCs, and the TCR library was made from it. Sequencing libraries for TCR beta were prepared with iRepertoire HTBI primers and Arm-PCR of CDR3 regions. TCRdb re-analysed the multiplex PCR reads in MiXCR, keeping a single row per CDR3 protein. The sample yields about 430,000 distinct CDR3 sequences, 20% to 25% seen once. The material sequenced was peripheral blood mononuclear cells (PBMCs), taken when the disease was refractory, from a patient treated with antithyroid drugs. The receptors were gathered from a female donor with Graves disease.

The chain couples TRBV20-1 to TRBJ2-5, with TRBD1 identical over 8 bases. Germline values: CDR1 DFQATT, CDR2 SNEGSKA (reference sequence). Losses at the gene ends were 6 bases for V and 4 bases for J; bases not matched to a gene: 7. The CDR3 has 13 amino acids. The CDR3 DNA reads TGCAGTGCCTCGGACAGGGTGTTAGAGACCCAGTACTTC. Amino acids: CSASDRVLETQYF.

This chain uses TRBV9 with TRBJ1-1; D unclear. This CDR3 comprises 12 residues. Germline V lookup: CDR1 SGDLS, CDR2 YYNGEE. V dropped 3 bases and J dropped 7 bases, with 10 bases sitting between them. The CDR3 nucleotides are TGTGCCAGCAGCGCCTCACTGGATGAAGCTTTCTTT. Its protein is CASSASLDEAFF.

The sample holds a few counts of this clonotype. V usage is TRBV28 and J usage is TRBJ2-3; 12 nucleotides match TRBD2. CDR1 and CDR2 (germline): MDHEN, SYDVKM. J lost 6 bases, V lost 5 bases, and 18 bases had no gene match. The CDR3 is 19 residues long. CDR3 protein: CASSIRGILAGGPGDTQYF. For the CDR3, the DNA is TGTGCCAGCAGTATACGGGGTATTCTAGCGGGAGGGCCAGGGGATACGCAGTATTTT.

This clonotype was observed a few times. The V call is TRBV28, the J call TRBJ1-5, with D perhaps TRBD1 (5 bases). Germline V gene data show CDR1 as MDHEN and CDR2 as SYDVKM. The CDR3 is 15 residues long. V was cut by 8 bases and J by 0 bases, with 14 bases left in between. The CDR3 coding sequence is TGTGCCAGCGGAGACAGTCCCTATAGCAATCAGCCCCAGCATTTT. Translating it yields CASGDSPYSNQPQHF.

V gene TRBV7-8 combines with J gene TRBJ2-3; 10 bases match TRBD2. The CDR3 spans 16 residues. Trimming removed 1 base from V and 1 base from J; junction bases left unmatched: 2. Germline assignment: CDR1 SGHVS and CDR2 FQNEAQ. The DNA for the CDR3 is TGTGCCAGCAGCTTAGAGGGGACTAGCGGCACAGATACGCAGTATTTT. This codes for CASSLEGTSGTDTQYF.

The gene calls are TRBV29-1 and TRBJ2-2; 7 bases are a match to TRBD1. V shed 6 bases and J 10 bases; nucleotides not matched to a gene: 11. This CDR3 spans 13 amino acids. Germline V gene data show CDR1 as SQVTM and CDR2 as ANQGSEA. As DNA, the CDR3 is TGCAGCGTCGTAGACAGGGTGAAGGAGGAGCTGTTTTTT. It is translated as CSVVDRVKEELFF.

The genes are TRBV5-1 and TRBJ2-2; D uncertain. The CDR3 runs to 15 residues. Per germline, CDR1 SGHRS and CDR2 YFSETQ. Trimming took 1 base from V and 7 from J, leaving 14 bases between them. The CDR3 DNA sequence: TGCGCCAGCAGCTTGAGCGCCTCCGCCGTCGGGGAGCTGTTTTTT. It is translated as CASSLSASAVGELFF.

This clonotype came up many times. Written as DNA, the CDR3 is TGTGCCAGCAGTCTAGGAGGCGAACGACTCATGAACACTGAAGCTTTCTTT. Its translation is CASSLGGERLMNTEAFF. V gene TRBV6-1 combines with J gene TRBJ1-1; no clear D. Trimming stripped 5 bases from V and 0 bases from J, with 19 bases between. The CDR3 totals 17 residues. Per germline, CDR1 MNHNS and CDR2 SASEGT.

This clonotype was observed a few times. The chain combines TRBV20-1 with TRBJ2-7; 14 nucleotides align to TRBD2. V trimming: 6 bases; J trimming: 9 bases; junction bases outside the gene matches: 13. The CDR3 loop spans 15 amino acids. CDR1 is DFQATT, CDR2 SNEGSKA, per germline (reference sequence). The CDR3 DNA reads as TGCAGTGCGAAACCCGGGACTAGCGGGAGTCGTCTGCAGTACTTC. This gives the protein CSAKPGTSGSRLQYF.

The chain has TRBV20-1 and TRBJ1-5, with TRBD1 identical over 8 bases. Losses at the gene ends were 3 bases for V and 2 bases for J; bases not matched to a gene: 12. The germline V gene encodes CDR1 DFQATT and CDR2 SNEGSKA (reference sequence). This CDR3 is built from 17 residues. The CDR3 spells CSASTVQGARGNQPQHF. DNA for the CDR3: TGCAGTGCTAGTACAGTCCAGGGGGCGCGGGGCAATCAGCCCCAGCATTTT.

As concerns this clonotype: Given the absence of the conserved phenylalanine or tryptophan at the CDR3 end, a read error is likely. The V gene is TRBV20-1, the J gene TRBJ2-5, with 10 bases lining up with TRBD2. The trim removed 6 bases at V and 5 bases at J, leaving 12 bases unmatched. The CDR3 length is 15 residues. Germline CDR1 is DFQATT and CDR2 is SNEGSKA (reference sequence). The CDR3 sequence: CSAPRVASGSETQYL. For the CDR3, the DNA is TGCAGTGCCCCTAGGGTGGCTAGCGGGAGTGAGACCCAGTACCTC.

This clonotype was observed at least ten times. The chain couples TRBV27 to TRBJ2-2; 8 nucleotides align to TRBD2. Per the germline V gene, CDR1 is MNHEY and CDR2 is SMNVEV (reference sequence). The CDR3 length is 17 residues. The junction had 14 bases not matched to a gene; V was cut back by 5 bases and J by 6 bases. CDR3 coding DNA: TGTGCCAGCAGTCAGACTAGCGTCGTTGCTACCCCCGGGGAGCTGTTTTTT. It yields the protein CASSQTSVVATPGELFF.

This clonotype was observed a handful of times. CDR3 bases: TGCAGTGCTAGTAAAAACTCTCCCAAAAACATTCAGTACTTC. Protein: CSASKNSPKNIQYF. The chain has TRBV20-1 and TRBJ2-4, with D unresolved. The CDR3 extends over 14 amino acids. Germline CDR1 reads DFQATT; CDR2 reads SNEGSKA (reference sequence). V was clipped by 3 bases and J by 2 bases, with 11 bases between them.

This clonotype occurred many times. The chain couples TRBV19 to TRBJ2-5, with 9 positions matching TRBD1. Looked up from germline, CDR1 is LNHDA and CDR2 is SQIVND (reference sequence). There are 14 residues in the CDR3. V dropped 7 bases and J dropped 2; count of bases not matched to a gene: 5. CDR3 amino acids: CASKGQGCQETQYF. DNA for the CDR3: TGTGCCAGTAAGGGACAGGGATGTCAAGAGACCCAGTACTTC.

V usage is TRBV18 and J usage is TRBJ2-7; 7 bases map to TRBD2. The CDR3 runs to 13 residues. Germline CDR1 is KGHSH and CDR2 is LQKENI. V shed 5 bases, J shed 4 bases, and the junction held 5 bases outside the gene matches. CDR3 loop: CASSTQGLYEQYF. CDR3 bases: TGTGCCAGCTCAACCCAGGGACTATACGAGCAGTACTTC.

The V and J genes are TRBV10-3 and TRBJ2-2; 8 nucleotides match TRBD1. The CDR3 spans 15 residues. V lost 6 bases, J lost 5 bases, and 8 bases stayed unmatched. Germline V gives CDR1 ENHRY, CDR2 SYGVKD. CDR3 residues: CAIRTGQEVTGELFF. In DNA, the CDR3 is TGTGCCATCAGGACGGGACAGGAGGTGACCGGGGAGCTGTTTTTT.

This clonotype was observed a handful of times. V gene TRBV7-3 combines with J gene TRBJ2-2, with unresolved D. This CDR3 contains 13 residues. In germline, CDR1 is SGHTA, CDR2 FQGTGA. V was clipped by 1 base and J by 8 bases, with 8 bases between them. The CDR3 DNA follows: TGTGCCAGCAGCTTAATACTGCCTGGGGAGCTGTTTTTT. Protein sequence: CASSLILPGELFF.

The J gene is TRBJ1-5, the V gene TRBV5-1; 9 nucleotides line up with TRBD1. Per the germline V gene, CDR1 is SGHRS and CDR2 is YFSETQ. With 4 bases clipped from V and 6 bases from J, the junction kept 11 bases outside the gene matches. There are 16 residues in the CDR3. As DNA, the CDR3 is TGCGCCAGCAGCCTCGAGGGACAGGGAGGAAGTCAGCCCCAGCATTTT. Translating gives CASSLEGQGGSQPQHF.

The chain is built from TRBV4-2 and TRBJ2-2, with a possible D match to TRBD2 (5 bases). CDR3 length equals 14 residues. From germline, CDR1 is LGHNA and CDR2 YNFKEQ. V was cut by 1 base and J by 5 bases, with 8 bases left in between. The CDR3 protein is CASSQVRGTGELFF. The CDR3 coding sequence is TGTGCCAGCAGCCAAGTTCGGGGAACCGGGGAGCTGTTTTTT.

The chain couples TRBV7-2 to TRBJ2-7; perhaps TRBD2 as D (5 bases). V was pared by 5 bases and J by 1 base, with 18 bases between. Germline CDR1 and CDR2: SGHTA and FQGNSA. The CDR3 loop spans 16 amino acids. The CDR3 region is CASSTRTLLKSYEQYF. The CDR3 nucleotides read TGTGCCAGCAGCACTCGGACTTTACTTAAGTCCTACGAGCAGTACTTC. Supplemented by reference TRBV7-2 and TRBJ2-7, the full variable domain reads GAGVSQSPSNKVTEKGKDVELRCDPISGHTALYWYRQSLGQGLEFLIYFQGNSAPDKSGLPSDRFSAERTGGSVSTLTIQRTQQEDSAVYLCASSTRTLLKSYEQYFGPGTRLTVT.

This chain joins TRBV7-9 and TRBJ1-2, with D hard to call. Deletions cut 1 base from V and 8 bases from J, with 5 bases between. CDR1 is SEHNR, CDR2 FQNEAQ, per germline (reference sequence). The CDR3 has 11 residues. In nucleotides, the CDR3 is TGTGCCAGCAGCTTAGACCACGGCTACACCTTC. Translating gives CASSLDHGYTF.

The chain recombines TRBV6-5 with TRBJ2-1; no clear D. Per the germline V gene, CDR1 is MNHEY and CDR2 is SVGAGI. The germline V and J ends were trimmed by 2 bases and 8 bases, with 4 bases remaining between them. This CDR3 is 11 amino acids long. DNA for the CDR3: TGTGCCAGCAGTTACAACTATGAGCAGTTCTTC. Its translation is CASSYNYEQFF.

The J gene is TRBJ1-4, the V gene TRBV6-1, with D unresolved. The V end was cut by 0 bases, the J end by 15 bases, with 8 bases between. There are 11 residues in the CDR3. The germline gives CDR1 MNHNS, CDR2 SASEGT. CDR3 sequence: CASSEAANVFF. For the CDR3, the DNA is TGTGCCAGCAGTGAAGCGGCGAATGTGTTTTTT.

This clonotype showed up many times. The chain recombines TRBV29-1 with TRBJ2-7; 10 nucleotides align to TRBD1. After removal of 6 bases from V and 4 bases from J, the junction contained 12 bases not matched to a gene. The CDR3 loop spans 15 amino acids. Germline V gene sequence: CDR1 SQVTM, CDR2 ANQGSEA. CDR3 in DNA: TGCAGCGTGGAATCCTCGGGACAGGGGACTTACGAGCAGTACTTC. Translated: CSVESSGQGTYEQYF.

This clonotype has a count of ten or more. Its ends do not fully match the called genes, so a read error is possible. The CDR3 is CASSQRDPGQGPPGCF. CDR3 DNA sequence: TGTGCCAGCAGCCAAAGGGACCCGGGACAGGGACCTCCAGGTTGCTTC. The chain employs TRBV7-8 and TRBJ2-5, with TRBD1 identical over 9 bases. The V gene's germline CDR1 is SGHVS and CDR2 FQNEAQ. This CDR3 is built from 16 residues.

The V and J genes are TRBV20-1 and TRBJ2-7, with 7 nucleotides matching TRBD2. Germline CDR1 is DFQATT and CDR2 is SNEGSKA (reference sequence). V lost 0 bases, J lost 4 bases, and 6 bases stayed unmatched. The CDR3 runs to 14 residues. The CDR3, as DNA: TGCAGTGCTAGAGATGGGCCGGGAGGTTACGAGCAGTACTTC. As protein: CSARDGPGGYEQYF.

There are many counts of this clonotype. The V gene is TRBV11-2, the J gene TRBJ2-7; D remains unclear. The V end lost 7 bases, the J end lost 0 bases, and 10 bases lay between the germline ends. This CDR3 is 13 amino acids long. Germline V lookup: CDR1 SGHAT, CDR2 FQNNGV. The CDR3 DNA sequence: TGTGCCAGCAAGCCCTCCCTCTCCTACGAGCAGTACTTC. Its protein product is CASKPSLSYEQYF.

In this sample, this clonotype turned up a few times. The rearrangement uses TRBV29-1 and TRBJ2-1; TRBD2 might be the D (6 bases). The CDR3 totals 14 residues. V was trimmed by 3 bases and J by 8 bases, leaving 17 bases between them. Germline values: CDR1 SQVTM, CDR2 ANQGSEA. CDR3 in amino acids: CSVEELALFDEQFF. The CDR3 DNA reads as TGCAGCGTTGAGGAGCTAGCGCTCTTCGATGAGCAGTTCTTC.